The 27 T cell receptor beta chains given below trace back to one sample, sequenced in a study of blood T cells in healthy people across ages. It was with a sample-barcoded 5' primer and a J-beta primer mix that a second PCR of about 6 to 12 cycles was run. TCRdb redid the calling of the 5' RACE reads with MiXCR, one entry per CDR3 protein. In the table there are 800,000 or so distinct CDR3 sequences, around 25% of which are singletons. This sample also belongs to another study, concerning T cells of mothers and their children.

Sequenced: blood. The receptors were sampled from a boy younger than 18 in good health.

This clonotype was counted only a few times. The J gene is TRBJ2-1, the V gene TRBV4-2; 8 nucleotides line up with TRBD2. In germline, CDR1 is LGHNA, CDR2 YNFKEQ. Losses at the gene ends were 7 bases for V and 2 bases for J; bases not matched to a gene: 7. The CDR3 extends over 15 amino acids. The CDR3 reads CASTEAGVTYNEQFF. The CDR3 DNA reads TGTGCCAGCACCGAAGCGGGAGTAACCTACAATGAGCAGTTCTTC.

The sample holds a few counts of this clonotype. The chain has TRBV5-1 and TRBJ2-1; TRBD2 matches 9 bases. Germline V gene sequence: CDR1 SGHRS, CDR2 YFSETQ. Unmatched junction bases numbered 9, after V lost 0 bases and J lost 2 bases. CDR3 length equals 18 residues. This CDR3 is CASSLVQRGVSTYNEQFF. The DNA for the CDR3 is TGCGCCAGCAGCTTGGTGCAGCGGGGGGTTTCCACCTACAATGAGCAGTTCTTC.

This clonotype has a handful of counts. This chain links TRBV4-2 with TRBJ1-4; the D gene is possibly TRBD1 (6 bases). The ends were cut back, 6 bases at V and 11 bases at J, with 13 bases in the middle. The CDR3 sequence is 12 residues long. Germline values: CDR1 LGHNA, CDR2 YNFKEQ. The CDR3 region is CASSRSRGKLFF. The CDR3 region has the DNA TGTGCCAGCAGTCGAAGTAGGGGGAAACTGTTTTTT.

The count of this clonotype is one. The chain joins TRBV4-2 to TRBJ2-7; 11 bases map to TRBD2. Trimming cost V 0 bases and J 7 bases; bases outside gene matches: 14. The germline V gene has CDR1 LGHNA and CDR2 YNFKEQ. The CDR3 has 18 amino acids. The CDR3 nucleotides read TGTGCCAGCAGCCAAGATAAGGGACTAGCGGACGCGACGTATGAGCAGTACTTC. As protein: CASSQDKGLADATYEQYF.

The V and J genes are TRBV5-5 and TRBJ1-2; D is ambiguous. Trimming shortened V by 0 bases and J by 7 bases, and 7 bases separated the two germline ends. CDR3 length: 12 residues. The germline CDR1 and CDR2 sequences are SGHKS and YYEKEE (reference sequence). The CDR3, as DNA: TGTGCCAGCAGCTTGGAACCCCGTGGCTACACCTTC. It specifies CASSLEPRGYTF. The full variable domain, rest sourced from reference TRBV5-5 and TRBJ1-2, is DAGVTQSPTHLIKTRGQQVTLRCSPISGHKSVSWYQQVLGQGPQFIFQYYEKEERGRGNFPDRFSARQFPNYSSELNVNALLLGDSALYLCASSLEPRGYTFGSGTRLTVV.

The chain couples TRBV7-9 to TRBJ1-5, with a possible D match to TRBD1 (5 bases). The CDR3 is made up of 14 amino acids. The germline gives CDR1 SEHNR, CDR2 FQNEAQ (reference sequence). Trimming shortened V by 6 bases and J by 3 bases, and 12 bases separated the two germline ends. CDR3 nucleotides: TGTGCCAGCAGTACTTCAGGGCCCAATCAGCCCCAGCATTTT. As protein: CASSTSGPNQPQHF.

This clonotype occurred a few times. In nucleotides, the CDR3 is TGCGCCAGCAGCCCCGCCGGGCAGGGAGTATTCAATGAGCAGTTCTTC. The encoded protein is CASSPAGQGVFNEQFF. The V and J genes are TRBV4-3 and TRBJ2-1, with D perhaps matching TRBD1 or TRBD2 (5 bases each). The germline V gene has CDR1 LGHNA and CDR2 YSLEER. CDR3 length: 16 amino acids. V lost 4 bases to trimming and J lost 6 bases, with 19 bases between them.

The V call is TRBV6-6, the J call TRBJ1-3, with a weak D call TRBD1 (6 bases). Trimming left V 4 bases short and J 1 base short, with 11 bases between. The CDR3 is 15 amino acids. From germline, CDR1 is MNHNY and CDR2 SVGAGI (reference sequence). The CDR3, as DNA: TGTGCCAGCAGTTTGGTACAGGGTTCTGGAAACACCATATATTTT. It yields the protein CASSLVQGSGNTIYF.

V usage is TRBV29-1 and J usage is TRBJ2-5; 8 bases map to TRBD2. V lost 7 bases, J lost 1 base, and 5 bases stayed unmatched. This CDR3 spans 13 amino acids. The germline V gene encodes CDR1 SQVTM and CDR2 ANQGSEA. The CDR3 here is CSAFSGTQETQYF. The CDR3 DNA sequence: TGCAGCGCTTTTAGCGGGACCCAAGAGACCCAGTACTTC.

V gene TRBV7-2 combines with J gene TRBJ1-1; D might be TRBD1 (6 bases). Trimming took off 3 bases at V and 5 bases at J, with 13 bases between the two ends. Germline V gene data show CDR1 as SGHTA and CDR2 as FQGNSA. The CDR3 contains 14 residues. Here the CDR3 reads CASSFNRVRTEAFF. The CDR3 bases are TGTGCCAGCAGCTTCAACAGGGTCAGGACTGAAGCTTTCTTT. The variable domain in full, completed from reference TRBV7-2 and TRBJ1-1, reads GAGVSQSPSNKVTEKGKDVELRCDPISGHTALYWYRQSLGQGLEFLIYFQGNSAPDKSGLPSDRFSAERTGGSVSTLTIQRTQQEDSAVYLCASSFNRVRTEAFFGQGTRLTVV.

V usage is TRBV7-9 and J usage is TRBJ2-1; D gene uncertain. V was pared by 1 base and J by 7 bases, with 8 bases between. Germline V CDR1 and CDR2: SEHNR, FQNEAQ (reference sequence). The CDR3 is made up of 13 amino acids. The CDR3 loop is CASSLELENEQFF. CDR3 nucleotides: TGTGCCAGCAGCTTAGAATTAGAGAATGAGCAGTTCTTC.

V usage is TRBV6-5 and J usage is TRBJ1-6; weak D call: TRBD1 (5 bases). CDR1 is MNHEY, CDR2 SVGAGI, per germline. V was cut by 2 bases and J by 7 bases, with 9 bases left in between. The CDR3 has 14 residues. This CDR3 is CASSYSRENSPLHF. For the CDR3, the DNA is TGTGCCAGCAGTTACAGCAGGGAGAATTCACCCCTCCACTTT.

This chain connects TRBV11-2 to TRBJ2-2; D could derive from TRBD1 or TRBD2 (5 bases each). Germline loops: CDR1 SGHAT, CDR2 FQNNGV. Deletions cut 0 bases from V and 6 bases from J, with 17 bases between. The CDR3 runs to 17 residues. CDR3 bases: TGTGCCAGCAGCTTAGAATCCGGGACCGGCAAATCCGGGGAGCTGTTTTTT. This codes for CASSLESGTGKSGELFF.

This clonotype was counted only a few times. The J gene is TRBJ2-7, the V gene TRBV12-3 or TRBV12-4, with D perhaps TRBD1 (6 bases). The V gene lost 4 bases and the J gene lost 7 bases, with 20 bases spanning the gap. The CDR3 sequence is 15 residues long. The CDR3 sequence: CASSSDTTGLGEQYF. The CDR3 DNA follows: TGTGCCAGCAGTTCAGATACTACAGGGTTGGGGGAGCAGTACTTC.

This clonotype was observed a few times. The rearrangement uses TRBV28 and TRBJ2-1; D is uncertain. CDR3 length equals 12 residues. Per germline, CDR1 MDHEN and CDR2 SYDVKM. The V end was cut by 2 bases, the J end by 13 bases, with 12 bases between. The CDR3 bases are TGTGCCAGCAGTTTACCAATCTCTGAACAGTTCTTC. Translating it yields CASSLPISEQFF.

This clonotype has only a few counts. CDR3 coding DNA: TGTGCCAGCAGCCCAGAGGGAGCAGATACGCAGTATTTT. Protein product: CASSPEGADTQYF. V and J are TRBV2 and TRBJ2-3, with TRBD2 as a possible D gene (5 bases). V was clipped by 6 bases and J by 4 bases, with 11 bases between them. Germline loops: CDR1 SNHLY, CDR2 FYNNEI. The CDR3 is made up of 13 amino acids.

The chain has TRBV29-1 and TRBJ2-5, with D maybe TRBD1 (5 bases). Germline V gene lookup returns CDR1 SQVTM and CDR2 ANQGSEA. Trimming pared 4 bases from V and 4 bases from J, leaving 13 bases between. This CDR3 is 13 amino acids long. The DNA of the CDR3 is TGCAGCGTTGCTATTTTAGGGGCAGAGACCCAGTACTTC. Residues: CSVAILGAETQYF. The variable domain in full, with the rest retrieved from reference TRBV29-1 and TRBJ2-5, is SAVISQKPSRDICQRGTSLTIQCQVDSQVTMMFWYRQQPGQSLTLIATANQGSEATYESGFVIDKFPISRPNLTFSTLTVSNMSPEDSSIYLCSVAILGAETQYFGPGTRLLVL.

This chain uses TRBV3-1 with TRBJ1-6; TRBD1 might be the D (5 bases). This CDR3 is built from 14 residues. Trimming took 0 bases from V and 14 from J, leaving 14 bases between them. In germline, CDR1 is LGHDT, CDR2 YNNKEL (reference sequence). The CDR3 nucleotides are TGTGCCAGCAGCCAAGAGAGTGCGGGGCGTGCCCTCCACTTT. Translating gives CASSQESAGRALHF.

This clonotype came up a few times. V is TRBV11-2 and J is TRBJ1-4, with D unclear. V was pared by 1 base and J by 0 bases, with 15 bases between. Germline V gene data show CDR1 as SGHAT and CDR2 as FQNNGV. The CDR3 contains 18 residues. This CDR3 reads CASSLGVNRVATNEKLFF. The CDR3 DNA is TGTGCCAGCAGCTTAGGAGTCAACCGGGTTGCAACTAATGAAAAACTGTTTTTT. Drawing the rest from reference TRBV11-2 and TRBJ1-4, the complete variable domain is EAGVAQSPRYKIIEKRQSVAFWCNPISGHATLYWYQQILGQGPKLLIQFQNNGVVDDSQLPKDRFSAERLKGVDSTLKIQPAKLEDSAVYLCASSLGVNRVATNEKLFFGSGTQLSVL.

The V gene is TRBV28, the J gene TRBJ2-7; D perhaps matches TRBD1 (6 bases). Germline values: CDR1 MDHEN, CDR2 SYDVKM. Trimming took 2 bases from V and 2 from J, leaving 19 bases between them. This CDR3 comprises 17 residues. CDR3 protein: CASSLRGTPMRAYEQYF. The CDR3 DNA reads TGTGCCAGCAGTTTAAGGGGGACCCCGATGCGAGCCTACGAGCAGTACTTC.

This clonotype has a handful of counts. The CDR3 bases are TGCAGCGTTAGACGCGGTGAGCGGGCTTTGGAGACCCAGTACTTC. Protein product: CSVRRGERALETQYF. The J gene is TRBJ2-5, the V gene TRBV29-1, with D perhaps TRBD2 (6 bases). The germline CDR1 and CDR2 sequences are SQVTM and ANQGSEA. The length of the CDR3 is 15 residues. The V gene lost 5 bases and the J gene lost 5 bases, with 21 bases spanning the gap.

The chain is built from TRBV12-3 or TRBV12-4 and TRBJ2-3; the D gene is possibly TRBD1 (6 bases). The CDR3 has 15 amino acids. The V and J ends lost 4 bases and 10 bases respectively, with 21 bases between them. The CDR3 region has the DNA TGTGCCAGCAGTTCCAGGGACACCCAATACGCGCCGCAGTATTTT. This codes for CASSSRDTQYAPQYF.

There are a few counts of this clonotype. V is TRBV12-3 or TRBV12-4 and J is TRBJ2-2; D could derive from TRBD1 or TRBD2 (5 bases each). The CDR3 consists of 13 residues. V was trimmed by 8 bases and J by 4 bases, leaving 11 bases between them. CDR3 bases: TGTGCCAGCCGGGACGCGAGCACCGGGGAGCTGTTTTTT. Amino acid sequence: CASRDASTGELFF.

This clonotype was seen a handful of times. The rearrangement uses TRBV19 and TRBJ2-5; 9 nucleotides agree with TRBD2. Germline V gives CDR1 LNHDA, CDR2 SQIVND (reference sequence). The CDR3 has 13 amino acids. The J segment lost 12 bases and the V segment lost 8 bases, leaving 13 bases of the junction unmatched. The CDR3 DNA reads TGTGCCAGTCTCTCTAGCGGGACCTCTCGGAAGTACTTC. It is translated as CASLSSGTSRKYF.

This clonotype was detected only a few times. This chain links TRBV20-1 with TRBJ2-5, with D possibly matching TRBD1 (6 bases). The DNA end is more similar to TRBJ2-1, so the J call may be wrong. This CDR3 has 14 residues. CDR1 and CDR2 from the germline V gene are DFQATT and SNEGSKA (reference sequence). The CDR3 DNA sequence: TGCAGTGCTAGAGATGTTGCAGGGGTCAATGAGCAGTTCTTC. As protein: CSARDVAGVNEQFF.

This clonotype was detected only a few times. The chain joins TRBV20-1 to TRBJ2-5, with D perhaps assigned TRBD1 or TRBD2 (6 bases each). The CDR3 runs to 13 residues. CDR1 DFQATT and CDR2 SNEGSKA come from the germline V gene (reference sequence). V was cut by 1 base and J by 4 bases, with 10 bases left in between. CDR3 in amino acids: CSARAGAGETQYF. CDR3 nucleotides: TGCAGTGCTAGAGCGGGGGCTGGAGAGACCCAGTACTTC.

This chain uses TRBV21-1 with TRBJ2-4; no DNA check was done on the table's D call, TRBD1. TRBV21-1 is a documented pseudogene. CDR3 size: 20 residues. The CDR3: CASSKVMTGVTQLAKNIQYF. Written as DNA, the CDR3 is TGTGCCAGCAGCAAAGTCATGACAGGGGTGACTCAGTTAGCCAAAAACATTCAGTACTTC.